This entry is about one T cell receptor (beta chain). This specimen belongs to a study of OX40 agonist ivuxolimab in advanced cancers. Patients were ineligible given autoimmune disease history or systemic immunosuppression. Generated by immunoSEQ multiplex PCR, the TCRdb table keeps only in-frame clones and is missing some. The sample consists of under 60,000 clones, around 94% of them appearing once. The sequences come from CD4+ or CD8+ T cells sorted from blood, collected in a trial of the OX40 agonist ivuxolimab. The origin of this receptor is an adult with an advanced solid tumor such as melanoma, head and neck, liver or kidney cancer.

In DNA form, the CDR3 reads TGTGCCAGCAGCGTCGAGGTGGGCTCTGGAAACACCATATATTTT. This gives the protein CASSVEVGSGNTIYF. The rearrangement links TRBV9 to TRBJ1-3; D remains ambiguous. V lost 2 bases and J lost 0, with 9 bases in between. Germline CDR1 is SGDLS and CDR2 is YYNGEE. This CDR3 is 15 amino acids long.